This paragraph reports one TCR beta chain. Its antigen is currently unknown. One end of the junction does not line up with germline, which may come from a read error. Other DNA sequences within the sample encode an identical CDR3. These data belong to a study of cytomegalovirus exposure and HLA in healthy donors. 60 Vbeta and 13 Jbeta primers were used in PCR. The repertoire was sequenced with immunoSEQ multiplex PCR; TCRdb's copy has only in-frame clones and lacks some. The data contain some 200,000 clones, 70% to 80% of them seen just once; the ten biggest clones take up 0.39%. Findings and caveats of the study: The authors later found HLA-associated TCR beta chains more clonally expanded than equally common others. A later analysis found common viral pathogens apparently linked to several of the most significant clusters.

The sequenced sample was PBMCs. This TCR was recovered from a male donor in good health and CMV-seropositive.

CDR3 in DNA: TGTGCCAGCTCACCAAGACAGGGGGTAGGGGAGACTCAGTACTTC. This encodes CASSPRQGVGETQYF. The chain couples TRBV18 to TRBJ2-5, with 9 bases fitting TRBD1. This CDR3 is 15 amino acids long. CDR1 is KGHSH, CDR2 LQKENI, per germline.